This TCR beta chain was sequenced for a study of blood T cell repertoires in COVID-19. Measured with immunoSEQ multiplex PCR; TCRdb has only the in-frame clones, and not every one. This table holds under 35,000 clones, about 88% found once. This CDR3 is built from 13 residues. V lost 6 bases, J lost 5 bases, and 4 bases stayed unmatched. Germline CDR1 SGHTA, CDR2 FQGNSA. The chain uses TRBV7-2 and TRBJ1-5, with 7 bases matching TRBD1. The sequence was collected from a man in his 70s with active COVID-19. The sample was peripheral blood. CDR3 in amino acids: CASSTGVHQPQHF. The CDR3 nucleotides are TGTGCCAGCAGTACAGGGGTGCATCAGCCCCAGCATTTT. Looking up the rest from reference TRBV7-2 and TRBJ1-5 gives the full variable domain: GAGVSQSPSNKVTEKGKDVELRCDPISGHTALYWYRQSLGQGLEFLIYFQGNSAPDKSGLPSDRFSAERTGGSVSTLTIQRTQQEDSAVYLCASSTGVHQPQHFGDGTRLSIL.